This entry features one T cell receptor beta chain sequence. Healthy Caucasians provided all donations. The data belong to a study of identical twins. TCRdb re-called the 5' RACE reads through MiXCR, storing one row per CDR3 protein. The table has 1.5 million to 2 million distinct CDR3 sequences, 25% to 35% seen once; the top ten hold approximately 0.29%. The germline CDR1 and CDR2 sequences are MGHRA and YSYEKL. V was clipped by 4 bases and J by 4 bases; unmatched bases: 6. The CDR3 contains 15 residues. The sample taken for sequencing was cord blood. This chain joins TRBV4-1 and TRBJ1-2, with TRBD1 matching 10 bases. The sequence came from a newborn girl in good health. The CDR3: CASSPDGTGAYGYTF. The DNA for the CDR3 is TGCGCCAGCAGCCCCGATGGGACAGGGGCCTATGGCTACACCTTC.